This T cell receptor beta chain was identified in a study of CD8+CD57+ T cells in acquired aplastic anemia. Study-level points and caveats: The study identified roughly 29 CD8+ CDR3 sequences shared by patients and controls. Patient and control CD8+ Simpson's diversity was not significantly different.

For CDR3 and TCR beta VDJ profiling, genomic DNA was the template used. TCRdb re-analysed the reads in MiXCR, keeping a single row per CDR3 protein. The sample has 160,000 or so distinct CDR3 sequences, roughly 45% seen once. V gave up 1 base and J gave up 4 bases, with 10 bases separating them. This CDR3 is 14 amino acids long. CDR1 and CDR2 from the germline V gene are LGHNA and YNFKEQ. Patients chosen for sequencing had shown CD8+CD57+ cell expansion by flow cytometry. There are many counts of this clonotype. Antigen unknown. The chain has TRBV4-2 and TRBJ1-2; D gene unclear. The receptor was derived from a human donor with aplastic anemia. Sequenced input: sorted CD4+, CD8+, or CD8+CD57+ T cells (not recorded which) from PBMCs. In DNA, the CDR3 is TGTGCCAGCAGCCAAGCAGAGATCCTCTATGGCTACACCTTC. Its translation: CASSQAEILYGYTF.